Listed here is a single TCR beta chain. V was pared by 3 bases and J by 5 bases, with 7 bases between. The germline CDR1 and CDR2 sequences are SGHVS and FQNEAQ. This CDR3 spans 12 amino acids. Sequenced by immunoSEQ multiplex PCR; TCRdb stores in-frame clones only, minus some. The table has tens of thousands of clones, about 91% seen once. This record belongs to a study of T cell changes during pregnancy in multiple sclerosis. The chain carries TRBV7-8 and TRBJ2-5, with D perhaps TRBD1 (6 bases). The material sequenced was peripheral blood, taken before pregnancy. The receptor was derived from a female donor with multiple sclerosis, enrolled in a pregnancy study. Written as DNA, the CDR3 is TGTGCCAGCAGCTTGAGGGGGGAGACCCAGTACTTC. Amino acid sequence: CASSLRGETQYF.